These 8 T cell receptor beta chains came from one sample sequenced in a study of regulatory T cells in long-lasting Graves disease. For TCR beta, libraries came from iRepertoire HTBI primers and Arm-PCR of CDR3 regions. TCRdb reanalysed the multiplex PCR reads using MiXCR and keeps one entry per CDR3 protein. Among approximately 300,000 distinct CDR3 sequences, 15% to 20% were seen once, and the ten largest hold around 37%. Noted time point: newly diagnosed GD, antithyroid drugs for less than 3 months. Making the TCR library involved RNA that had been extracted from PBMCs. Sequenced material: peripheral blood mononuclear cells (PBMCs), taken at new diagnosis, from a patient treated with antithyroid drugs. The receptors shown here come from a female donor with Graves disease.

This clonotype was observed at least ten times. CDR3 coding DNA: TGCAGTGCTAGAGATCCCCTAGCGGAGAGAATGGACGAGCAGTACTTC. This sequence encodes CSARDPLAERMDEQYF. The chain carries TRBV20-1 and TRBJ2-7; 7 nucleotides agree with TRBD2. V was pared by 0 bases and J by 5 bases, with 13 bases of the junction left unmatched. Germline V gene data show CDR1 as DFQATT and CDR2 as SNEGSKA (reference sequence). The CDR3 has 16 residues.

This clonotype was seen ten or more times. V is TRBV29-1 and J is TRBJ2-1; 7 nucleotides agree with TRBD1. V was pared by 8 bases and J by 2 bases, with 6 bases of the junction left unmatched. The CDR3 loop spans 13 amino acids. The V gene's germline CDR1 is SQVTM and CDR2 ANQGSEA. CDR3 sequence reads: CSFHRGPYNEQFF. CDR3 bases: TGCAGCTTTCACAGGGGACCCTACAATGAGCAGTTCTTC.

A few counts support this clonotype. A much more abundant neighbour one base away suggests this may be a read error. The rearrangement uses TRBV12-3 or TRBV12-4 and TRBJ2-5; D not certain. This CDR3 is 16 amino acids long. Written as DNA, the CDR3 is TGTGCCAGCGCCCCTAGGGTTGTAGCAACGGCGGAGACCCGGTACTTC. Encoded protein: CASAPRVVATAETRYF.

This clonotype was detected a few times. CDR3 loop: CASSPGGHSYNEQFF. CDR3 DNA: TGCGCCAGCAGCCCCGGGGGCCACTCCTACAATGAGCAGTTCTTC. This chain joins TRBV5-1 and TRBJ2-1, with D perhaps being TRBD1 or TRBD2 (6 bases each). Germline loops: CDR1 SGHRS, CDR2 YFSETQ. The CDR3 covers 15 residues. V was cut by 4 bases and J by 0 bases, with 11 bases left in between. Complete variable domain (other parts from reference TRBV5-1 and TRBJ2-1): KAGVTQTPRYLIKTRGQQVTLSCSPISGHRSVSWYQQTPGQGLQFLFEYFSETQRNKGNFPGRFSGRQFSNSRSEMNVSTLELGDSALYLCASSPGGHSYNEQFFGPGTRLTVL.

In this sample, this clonotype turned up many times. This chain links TRBV27 with TRBJ2-5, with 13 bases lining up with TRBD2. The V and J ends lost 6 bases and 6 bases, in that order; junction bases with no gene match: 10. CDR3 length equals 16 residues. From germline, CDR1 is MNHEY and CDR2 SMNVEV (reference sequence). CDR3 bases: TGTGCCAGCAGCAACGAACCGACTAGCGGGAGGAAGACCCAGTACTTC. Its protein product is CASSNEPTSGRKTQYF.

The chain couples TRBV28 to TRBJ2-2; TRBD2 aligns across 15 bases. After removal of 6 bases from V and 4 bases from J, the junction contained 6 bases not matched to a gene. The CDR3 covers 17 residues. CDR1 and CDR2 from the germline V gene are MDHEN and SYDVKM. The CDR3 nucleotides read TGTGCCAGCAGGACGGGACTAGCGGGAGGAGGCACCGGGGAGCTGTTTTTT. This encodes CASRTGLAGGGTGELFF. Variable domain in full (rest from reference TRBV28 and TRBJ2-2): DVKVTQSSRYLVKRTGEKVFLECVQDMDHENMFWYRQDPGLGLRLIYFSYDVKMKEKGDIPEGYSVSREKKERFSLILESASTNQTSMYLCASRTGLAGGGTGELFFGEGSRLTVL.

This clonotype appeared many times. V usage is TRBV2 and J usage is TRBJ2-1; 11 nucleotides match TRBD2. With V trimmed by 6 bases and J by 5 bases, 3 bases remained unmatched. The CDR3 is made up of 14 amino acids. CDR1 is SNHLY and CDR2 is FYNNEI in the germline V gene. Here the CDR3 DNA reads TGTGCCAGCAGAGGGACTAGCGGAAACAATGAGCAGTTCTTC. Encoded protein: CASRGTSGNNEQFF.

J is TRBJ2-6 and V is TRBV30; 11 bases are shared with TRBD1. This CDR3 region has 20 residues. V gave up 1 base and J gave up 0 bases; unmatched junction bases: 11. In germline, CDR1 is GTSNPN, CDR2 SVGIG (reference sequence). The CDR3 sequence is CAWSGPGGDRGYSGANVLTF. In DNA form, the CDR3 reads TGTGCCTGGAGTGGACCGGGGGGGGACAGGGGGTACTCTGGGGCCAACGTCCTGACTTTC.